The 11 T cell receptor beta chains reported below all come from one sample, sequenced in a study of shared clonotypes between healthy human individuals. Some clones are missing from TCRdb's copy, which holds only in-frame ones; the method was immunoSEQ multiplex PCR. The sample shows roughly 2 million clones, approximately 95% of them seen only once. The sample taken for sequencing was naive CD4+ T cells sorted from blood. Subset here: CD45RA+ positively selected. All receptors derive from a man in his late teens or twenties in good health.

V is TRBV13 and J is TRBJ2-3; 11 bases match TRBD2. Germline assignment: CDR1 PRHDT and CDR2 FYEKMQ (reference sequence). Trimming cost V 5 bases and J 5 bases; bases outside gene matches: 12. This CDR3 spans 17 amino acids. CDR3 amino acids: CASSKTASGRQGDTQYF. CDR3 bases: TGTGCCAGCAGCAAGACCGCTAGCGGGAGGCAAGGAGATACGCAGTATTTT. The complete variable domain, with remaining parts taken from reference TRBV13 and TRBJ2-3, reads AAGVIQSPRHLIKEKRETATLKCYPIPRHDTVYWYQQGPGQDPQFLISFYEKMQSDKGSIPDRFSAQQFSDYHSELNMSSLELGDSALYFCASSKTASGRQGDTQYFGPGTRLTVL.

The V call is TRBV11-3, the J call TRBJ2-2; TRBD1 might be the D (6 bases). Germline CDR1 reads SGHNT; CDR2 reads YENEEA. V gave up 4 bases and J gave up 1 base, with 7 bases separating them. CDR3 length equals 14 residues. The CDR3 protein is CASSSGQNTGELFF. CDR3 in DNA: TGTGCCAGCAGCTCGGGACAGAACACCGGGGAGCTGTTTTTT.

The V and J genes are TRBV10-1 and TRBJ2-1; 13 bases are a match to TRBD2. The CDR3 extends over 17 amino acids. The germline gives CDR1 WNHNN, CDR2 SYGVQD (reference sequence). The V gene end was trimmed by 4 bases and the J gene end by 0 bases; junction bases not matched to a gene: 3. The CDR3 DNA sequence: TGCGCCAGCAGTGCGGGACTAGCGGGGAGCTCCTACAATGAGCAGTTCTTC. Translating it yields CASSAGLAGSSYNEQFF.

The chain recombines TRBV11-2 with TRBJ2-5, with 8 positions matching TRBD1. Germline V gene data show CDR1 as SGHAT and CDR2 as FQNNGV. Unmatched junction bases numbered 7, after V lost 7 bases and J lost 3 bases. The CDR3 contains 14 residues. CDR3 residues: CASNGQGTKETQYF. In DNA, the CDR3 is TGTGCCAGCAATGGACAGGGCACTAAAGAGACCCAGTACTTC. Full variable domain (outside the CDR3, taken from reference TRBV11-2 and TRBJ2-5): EAGVAQSPRYKIIEKRQSVAFWCNPISGHATLYWYQQILGQGPKLLIQFQNNGVVDDSQLPKDRFSAERLKGVDSTLKIQPAKLEDSAVYLCASNGQGTKETQYFGPGTRLLVL.

The chain uses TRBV18 and TRBJ1-1; TRBD1 aligns across 11 bases. CDR3 length: 15 residues. Trimming took 8 bases from V and 4 from J; bases not matched to a gene: 9. CDR1 and CDR2 (germline): KGHSH, LQKENI. The DNA of the CDR3 is TGTGCCAGCAGTCCCGGGACAGGGGGTGGCACTGAAGCTTTCTTT. It encodes CASSPGTGGGTEAFF.

This clone was detected only once. This chain connects TRBV28 to TRBJ1-2; the D gene is possibly TRBD1 (6 bases). V was trimmed by 5 bases and J by 1 base, leaving 23 bases between them. This CDR3 is 18 amino acids long. The germline gives CDR1 MDHEN, CDR2 SYDVKM. In nucleotides, the CDR3 is TGTGCCAGCAGTCCGCCGTCGACAGGCACCACGGGTAACTATGGCTACACCTTC. Encoded protein: CASSPPSTGTTGNYGYTF.

The chain joins TRBV2 to TRBJ2-7; tentative D call: TRBD2 (5 bases). This CDR3 region has 13 residues. CDR1 is SNHLY and CDR2 is FYNNEI in the germline V gene. Trimming took off 8 bases at V and 0 bases at J, with 11 bases between the two ends. The CDR3 DNA follows: TGTGCCAGCTCGATCGACTACTCCTACGAGCAGTACTTC. Its translation: CASSIDYSYEQYF. Full variable domain (rest looked up from reference TRBV2 and TRBJ2-7): EPEVTQTPSHQVTQMGQEVILRCVPISNHLYFYWYRQILGQKVEFLVSFYNNEISEKSEIFDDQFSVERPDGSNFTLKIRSTKLEDSAMYFCASSIDYSYEQYFGPGTRLTVT.

The chain joins TRBV18 to TRBJ2-1, with 12 bases identical to TRBD2. CDR3 length: 16 residues. The germline V gene encodes CDR1 KGHSH and CDR2 LQKENI. V shed 6 bases and J 8 bases; nucleotides not matched to a gene: 11. The CDR3 here is CASSPITSGGTDEQFF. DNA for the CDR3: TGTGCCAGCTCGCCTATTACTAGCGGGGGGACGGATGAGCAGTTCTTC.

This chain uses TRBV21-1 with TRBJ1-2. TRBV21-1 is designated a pseudogene. This CDR3 spans 17 amino acids. The CDR3 loop reads CASMIDSGQYFNYGYTF. For the CDR3, the DNA is TGTGCCAGCATGATAGATTCTGGCCAGTATTTTAACTATGGCTACACCTTC.

The chain links TRBV6-5 to TRBJ1-6; D not certain. The V end lost 6 bases, the J end lost 7 bases, and 16 bases lay between the germline ends. The CDR3 length is 15 residues. Germline CDR1 and CDR2: MNHEY and SVGAGI. Written as DNA, the CDR3 is TGTGCCAGCAGCCGACCGGGATCACGGAATTCACCCCTCCACTTT. This translates into CASSRPGSRNSPLHF.

The rearrangement joins TRBV5-1 to TRBJ2-3, with a weak D call TRBD1 (6 bases). Germline V gives CDR1 SGHRS, CDR2 YFSETQ. Trimming took 3 bases from V and 4 from J, leaving 12 bases between them. This CDR3 comprises 14 residues. CDR3 loop: CASSSSQGPDTQYF. DNA of the CDR3: TGCGCCAGCAGCTCCTCACAGGGTCCAGATACGCAGTATTTT.